This T cell receptor beta chain stems from a study of post-analysis software for immune sequencing data. About the study: The patients showed relapsing-remitting, secondary progressive and progressive-relapsing multiple sclerosis courses. The study's findings and limits: For normalized Chao1 diversity, multiple sclerosis patients scored significantly lower than controls did. With TRBV5-6, TRBV5-1 and TRBV20-1 included, about 5 TRBV segments were more frequent in patients than in controls. Samples prepared in the same batch strongly co-clustered by F measure.

Remarks on this clonotype: No antigen is known for it.

Unique molecular identifiers were present in the TCR beta cDNA libraries. cDNA molecules numbering 400,000 to 550,000 came from approximately 1 to 10 million T cells. One entry per CDR3 protein, called by TCRdb with MiXCR from the PCR reads. Here the sample spans roughly 580,000 distinct CDR3 sequences, roughly two fifths being singletons. The CDR3 spans 16 residues. V was pared by 4 bases and J by 5 bases, with 20 bases between. Germline V gene data show CDR1 as MGHRA and CDR2 as YSYEKL. This sequence originates from a girl aged 5-17 years with multiple sclerosis. Sequenced material: blood. The rearrangement uses TRBV4-1 and TRBJ1-1; perhaps TRBD1 as D (6 bases). The CDR3 nucleotides read TGCGCCAGCAGCCCCCGGGGGCGGAAACTAGGGACTGAAGCTTTCTTT. Its protein product is CASSPRGRKLGTEAFF.